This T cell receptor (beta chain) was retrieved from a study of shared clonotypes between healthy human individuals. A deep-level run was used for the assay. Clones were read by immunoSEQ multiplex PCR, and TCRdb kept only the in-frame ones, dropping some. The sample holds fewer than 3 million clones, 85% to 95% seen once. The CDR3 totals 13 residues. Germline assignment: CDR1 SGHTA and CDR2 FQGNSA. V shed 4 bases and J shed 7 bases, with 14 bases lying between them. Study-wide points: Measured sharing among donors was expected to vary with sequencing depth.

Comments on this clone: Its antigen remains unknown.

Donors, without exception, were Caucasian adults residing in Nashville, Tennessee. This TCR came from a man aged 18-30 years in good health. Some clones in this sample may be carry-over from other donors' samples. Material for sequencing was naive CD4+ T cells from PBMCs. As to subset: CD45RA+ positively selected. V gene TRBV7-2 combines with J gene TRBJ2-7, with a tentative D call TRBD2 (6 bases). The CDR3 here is CASSSTGEVEQYF. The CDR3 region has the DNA TGTGCCAGCAGCTCCACCGGGGAGGTAGAGCAGTACTTC.